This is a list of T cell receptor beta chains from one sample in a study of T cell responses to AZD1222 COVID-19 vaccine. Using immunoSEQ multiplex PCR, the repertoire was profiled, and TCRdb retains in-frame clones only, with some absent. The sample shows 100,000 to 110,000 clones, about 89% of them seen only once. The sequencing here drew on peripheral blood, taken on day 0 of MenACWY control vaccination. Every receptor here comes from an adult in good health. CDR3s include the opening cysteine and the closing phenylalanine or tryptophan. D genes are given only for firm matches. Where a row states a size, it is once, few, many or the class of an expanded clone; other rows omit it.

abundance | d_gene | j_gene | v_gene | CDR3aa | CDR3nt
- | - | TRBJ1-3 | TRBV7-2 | CASSFVPGSGNTIYF | TGTGCCAGCAGCTTCGTGCCCGGCTCTGGAAACACCATATATTTT
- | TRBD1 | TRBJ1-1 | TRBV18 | CASSPTGGVGNTEAFF | TGTGCCAGCTCACCGACAGGGGGCGTCGGGAACACTGAAGCTTTCTTT
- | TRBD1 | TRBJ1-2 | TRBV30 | CAWSVGDRGPRGYTF | TGTGCCTGGAGTGTAGGGGACAGGGGGCCGAGGGGCTACACCTTC
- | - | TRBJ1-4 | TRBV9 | CASSVDPGPNEKLFF | TGTGCCAGCAGCGTAGACCCGGGCCCAAATGAAAAACTGTTTTTT
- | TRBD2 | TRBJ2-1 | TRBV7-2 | CASSVGLASNEQFF | TGTGCCAGCAGCGTAGGACTAGCTAGTAATGAGCAGTTCTTC
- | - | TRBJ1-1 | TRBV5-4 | CASSSPGAEAFF | TGTGCCAGCAGCTCCCCGGGGGCTGAAGCTTTCTTT
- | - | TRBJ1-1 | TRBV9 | CASSGGGMNTEAFF | TGTGCCAGCAGTGGGGGTGGTATGAACACTGAAGCTTTCTTT
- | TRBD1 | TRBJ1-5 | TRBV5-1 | CASSPGTGPDSNQPQHF | TGCGCCAGCAGCCCCGGGACAGGGCCGGATAGCAATCAGCCCCAGCATTTT
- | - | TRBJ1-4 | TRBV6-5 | CASSYGGSRGEKLFF | TGTGCCAGCAGTTACGGTGGATCTAGGGGGGAAAAACTGTTTTTT
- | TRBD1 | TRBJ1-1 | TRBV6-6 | CASSYLDRATEAFF | TGTGCCAGCAGTTACCTTGACAGGGCCACTGAAGCTTTCTTT
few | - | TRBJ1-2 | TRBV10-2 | CASSPTRGNYGYTF | TGCGCCAGCAGTCCAACAAGGGGTAACTATGGCTACACCTTC
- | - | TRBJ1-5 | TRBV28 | CASSRGSWGASNQPQHF | TGTGCCAGCAGTCGAGGATCGTGGGGGGCTAGCAATCAGCCCCAGCATTTT
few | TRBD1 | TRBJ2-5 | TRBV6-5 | CASSYSTGYQETQYF | TGTGCCAGCAGTTACTCGACAGGGTATCAAGAGACCCAGTACTTC
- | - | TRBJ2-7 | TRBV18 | CASSWQGDYEQYF | TGTGCCAGCTCATGGCAGGGAGACTACGAGCAGTACTTC
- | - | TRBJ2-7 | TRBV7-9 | CASSPGGEQYF | TGTGCCAGCAGCCCGGGTGGCGAGCAGTACTTC
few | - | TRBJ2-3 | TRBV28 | CASGKTDTQYF | TGTGCCAGCGGTAAAACAGATACGCAGTATTTT
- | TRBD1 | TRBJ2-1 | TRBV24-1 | CATSTGASYNEQFF | TGTGCCACTTCGACAGGGGCATCCTACAATGAGCAGTTCTTC
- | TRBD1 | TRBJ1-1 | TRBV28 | CAIRGPASRAFF | TGTGCCATCAGGGGGCCCGCATCGAGAGCTTTCTTT
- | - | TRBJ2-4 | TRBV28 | CASSRDQNIQYF | TGTGCCAGCAGTCGGGACCAAAACATTCAGTACTTC
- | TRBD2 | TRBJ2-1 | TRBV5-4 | CASSLSTSGADEQFF | TGTGCCAGCAGCTTGTCTACTAGCGGGGCGGATGAGCAGTTCTTC
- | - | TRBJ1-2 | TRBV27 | CASRNRENYGYTF | TGTGCCAGCAGAAACAGGGAGAACTATGGCTACACCTTC
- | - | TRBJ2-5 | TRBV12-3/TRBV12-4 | CASSFAGQETQYF | TGTGCCAGCAGTTTTGCGGGGCAAGAGACCCAGTACTTC
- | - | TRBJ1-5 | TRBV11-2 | CASSFDTGGNQPQHF | TGTGCCAGCAGCTTCGACACCGGGGGCAATCAGCCCCAGCATTTT
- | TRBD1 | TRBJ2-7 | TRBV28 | CASRGQGANYEQYF | TGTGCCAGCAGGGGACAGGGGGCTAACTACGAGCAGTACTTC
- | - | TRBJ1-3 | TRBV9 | CASSVLSSGNTIYF | TGTGCCAGCAGCGTCCTCAGCTCTGGAAACACCATATATTTT
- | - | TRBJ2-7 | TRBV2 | CASMGAGVIEQYF | TGTGCCAGCATGGGGGCAGGGGTTATCGAGCAGTACTTC
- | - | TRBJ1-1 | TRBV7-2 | CASSLPDFGWTEAFF | TGTGCCAGCAGCCTCCCCGATTTCGGATGGACTGAAGCTTTCTTT
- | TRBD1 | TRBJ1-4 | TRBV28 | CASSRDSLATNEKLFF | TGTGCCAGCAGTAGGGACAGCTTAGCAACTAATGAAAAACTGTTTTTT
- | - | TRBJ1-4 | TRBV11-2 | CASSIRHRAGPPANEKLFF | TGTGCCAGCAGCATCAGACATCGGGCAGGGCCGCCGGCAAATGAAAAACTGTTTTTT
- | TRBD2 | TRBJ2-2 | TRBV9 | CASTKAGGSNTGELFF | TGTGCCAGCACCAAAGCGGGGGGCAGTAACACCGGGGAGCTGTTTTTT
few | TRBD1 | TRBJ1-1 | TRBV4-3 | CASSQQPGQGGTEAFF | TGCGCCAGCAGCCAACAACCGGGACAGGGAGGAACTGAAGCTTTCTTT
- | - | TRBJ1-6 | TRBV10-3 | CAISDGQHNSPLHF | TGTGCCATCAGTGACGGACAACATAATTCACCCCTCCACTTT